This section outlines one TCR beta chain sequence together with its context. TCRdb redid the calling of the 5' RACE reads with MiXCR, one entry per CDR3 protein. The sample contains more than 75,000 distinct CDR3 sequences, about 8.8% of which appear only once. Germline V CDR1 and CDR2: SGHKS, YYEKEE (reference sequence). V lost 8 bases to trimming and J lost 3 bases; unmatched junction nucleotides: 8. This CDR3 has 13 residues. These data belong to a study of T cells after yellow fever vaccination. Study-wide findings and caveats: Among primary-vaccination clones, most reappeared after the booster, at 95% to 96% for CD4 and about 90% for CD8. Abundant clonotypes (contaminants from the bulk population) could be present in FACS-sorted repertoires.

V is TRBV5-5 and J is TRBJ2-7, with 7 bases fitting TRBD1. The sequence was collected from a young man who received the YFV17D yellow fever vaccine. The sample consisted of CD8+ T cells not binding an NS4B(214-222) dextramer, sorted from PBMCs, taken roughly 14 days after the first yellow fever vaccination. The DNA for the CDR3 is TGTGCCAGGGGCCCCGGACAGGTCTACGAGCAGTACTTC. Translation: CARGPGQVYEQYF. Full variable domain (rest looked up from reference TRBV5-5 and TRBJ2-7): DAGVTQSPTHLIKTRGQQVTLRCSPISGHKSVSWYQQVLGQGPQFIFQYYEKEERGRGNFPDRFSARQFPNYSSELNVNALLLGDSALYLCARGPGQVYEQYFGPGTRLTVT.